Presented here are 5 T cell receptor beta chains from one specimen sequenced in a study of CD8 T cells in ankylosing spondylitis. One entry per CDR3 protein, called by TCRdb with MiXCR from the 5' RACE reads. Found here are 40,000 or so distinct CDR3 sequences, 9% to 12% of them singletons; the top ten hold roughly 15%. Source material: blood, either unsorted or a sorted T cell fraction (not recorded which). These receptors all come from a male donor with ankylosing spondylitis or in good health (not recorded which).

At least ten counts were recorded for this clonotype. V is TRBV7-9 and J is TRBJ2-1; D not certain. CDR1 is SEHNR and CDR2 is FQNEAQ in the germline V gene (reference sequence). The CDR3 is 16 amino acids. V was pared by 1 base and J by 8 bases, with 18 bases between. CDR3 nucleotide sequence: TGTGCCAGCAGCTTAGATTTGCTAGGCCCCCAGGATGAGCAGTTCTTC. Translation: CASSLDLLGPQDEQFF.

CDR3 in amino acids: CASSQDRYDTQYF. In DNA, the CDR3 is TGTGCCAGCAGCCAAGATCGGTATGATACGCAGTATTTT. The gene calls are TRBV3-1 and TRBJ2-3; D is unresolved. The germline gives CDR1 LGHDT, CDR2 YNNKEL (reference sequence). This CDR3 comprises 13 residues. The V gene lost 0 bases and the J gene lost 6 bases, with 7 bases spanning the gap.

This clonotype was found many times. V and J are TRBV20-1 and TRBJ2-7; 9 nucleotides agree with TRBD2. Germline trimming cut 4 bases from V and 3 bases from J; bases unmatched to any gene: 7. CDR1 DFQATT and CDR2 SNEGSKA come from the germline V gene (reference sequence). CDR3 length: 14 residues. The CDR3 loop reads CSATSSGKLYEQYF. The CDR3 bases are TGCAGTGCTACCTCTAGCGGGAAACTCTACGAGCAGTACTTC.

In its sample, this clonotype was seen many times. V and J are TRBV20-1 and TRBJ2-1; weak D call: TRBD2 (7 bases). V was trimmed by 0 bases and J by 6 bases, leaving 12 bases between them. Germline CDR1 and CDR2: DFQATT and SNEGSKA (reference sequence). CDR3 length equals 14 residues. The CDR3 is CSAREGGGLNEQFF. CDR3 DNA: TGCAGTGCTAGAGAAGGGGGAGGGCTCAATGAGCAGTTCTTC.

The genes are TRBV11-2 and TRBJ2-7, with D perhaps TRBD2 (7 bases). Germline lookup yields CDR1 SGHAT and CDR2 FQNNGV. The CDR3 covers 14 residues. Trimming stripped 4 bases from V and 4 bases from J, with 14 bases between. The CDR3 DNA follows: TGTGCCAGCAGCTCGGAGGGGGGGCTGTACGAGCAGTACTTC. Encoded protein: CASSSEGGLYEQYF.